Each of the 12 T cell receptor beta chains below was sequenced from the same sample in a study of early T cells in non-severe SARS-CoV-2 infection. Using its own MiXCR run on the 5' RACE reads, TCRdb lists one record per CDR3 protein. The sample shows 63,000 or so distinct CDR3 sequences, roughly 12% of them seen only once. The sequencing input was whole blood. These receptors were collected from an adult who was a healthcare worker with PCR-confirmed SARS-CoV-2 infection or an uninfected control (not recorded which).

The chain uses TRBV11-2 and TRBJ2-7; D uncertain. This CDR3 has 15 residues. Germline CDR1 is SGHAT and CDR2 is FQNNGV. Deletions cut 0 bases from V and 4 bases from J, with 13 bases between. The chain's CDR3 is CASSLDINDLYEQYF. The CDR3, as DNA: TGTGCCAGCAGCTTAGATATAAACGACTTATACGAGCAGTACTTC.

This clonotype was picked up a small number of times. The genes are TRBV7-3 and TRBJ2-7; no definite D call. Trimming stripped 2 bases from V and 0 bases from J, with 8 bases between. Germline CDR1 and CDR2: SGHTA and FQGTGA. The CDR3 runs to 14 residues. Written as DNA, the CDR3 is TGTGCCAGCAGCTTAGTTGCCGGCTCCTACGAGCAGTACTTC. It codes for CASSLVAGSYEQYF.

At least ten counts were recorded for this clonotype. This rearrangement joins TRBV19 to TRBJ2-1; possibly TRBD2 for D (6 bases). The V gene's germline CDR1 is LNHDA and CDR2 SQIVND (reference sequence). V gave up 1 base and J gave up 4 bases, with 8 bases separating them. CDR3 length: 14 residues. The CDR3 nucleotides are TGTGCCAGTAGTATAGTGGGAGGTTACAATGAGCAGTTCTTC. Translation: CASSIVGGYNEQFF. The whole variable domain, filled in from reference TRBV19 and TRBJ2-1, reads DGGITQSPKYLFRKEGQNVTLSCEQNLNHDAMYWYRQDPGQGLRLIYYSQIVNDFQKGDIAEGYSVSREKKESFPLTVTSAQKNPTAFYLCASSIVGGYNEQFFGPGTRLTVL.

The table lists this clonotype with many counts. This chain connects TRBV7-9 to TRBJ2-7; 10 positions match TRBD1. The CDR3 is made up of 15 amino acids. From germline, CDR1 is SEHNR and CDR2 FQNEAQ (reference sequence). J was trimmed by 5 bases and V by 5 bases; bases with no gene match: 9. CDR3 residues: CASSLQTGGLNEQYF. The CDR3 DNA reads TGTGCCAGCAGCCTCCAGACAGGGGGCCTTAACGAGCAGTACTTC. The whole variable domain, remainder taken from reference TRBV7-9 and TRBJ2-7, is DTGVSQNPRHKITKRGQNVTFRCDPISEHNRLYWYRQTLGQGPEFLTYFQNEAQLEKSRLLSDRFSAERPKGSFSTLEIQRTEQGDSAMYLCASSLQTGGLNEQYFGPGTRLTVT.

The CDR3: CASSADRVADTQYF. CDR3 DNA: TGTGCCAGCAGTGCAGACAGGGTCGCAGATACGCAGTATTTT. V usage is TRBV6-1 and J usage is TRBJ2-3; 7 nucleotides line up with TRBD1. This CDR3 region has 14 residues. Germline V gene sequence: CDR1 MNHNS, CDR2 SASEGT. J was trimmed by 4 bases and V by 4 bases; bases with no gene match: 5.

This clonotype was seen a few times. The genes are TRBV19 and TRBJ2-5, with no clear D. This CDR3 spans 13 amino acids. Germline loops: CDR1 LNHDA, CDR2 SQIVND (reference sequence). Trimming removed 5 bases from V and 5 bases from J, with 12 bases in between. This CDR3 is CASSAPSLETQYF. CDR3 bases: TGTGCCAGTAGTGCGCCAAGCTTGGAGACCCAGTACTTC.

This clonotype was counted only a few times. The CDR3 DNA is TGCAGCGTTCGGGGGATTTTGGGCGGGGAGCTGTTTTTT. Translating gives CSVRGILGGELFF. This chain uses TRBV29-1 with TRBJ2-2, with D tentatively TRBD2 (6 bases). V was trimmed by 5 bases and J by 7 bases, leaving 14 bases between them. CDR3 length: 13 amino acids. CDR1 and CDR2 from the germline V gene are SQVTM and ANQGSEA.

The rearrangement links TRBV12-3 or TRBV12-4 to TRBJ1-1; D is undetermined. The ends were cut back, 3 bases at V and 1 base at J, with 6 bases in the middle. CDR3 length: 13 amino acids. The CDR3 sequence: CASSFSQNTEAFF. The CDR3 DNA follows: TGTGCCAGCAGTTTTAGCCAGAACACTGAAGCTTTCTTT.

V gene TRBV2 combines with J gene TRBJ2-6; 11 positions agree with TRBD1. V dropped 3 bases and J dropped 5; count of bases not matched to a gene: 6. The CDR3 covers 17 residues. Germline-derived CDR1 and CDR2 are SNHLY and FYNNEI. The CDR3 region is CASSDRTGGERANVLTF. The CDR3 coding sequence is TGTGCCAGCAGTGATAGGACAGGGGGCGAGCGGGCCAACGTCCTGACTTTC.

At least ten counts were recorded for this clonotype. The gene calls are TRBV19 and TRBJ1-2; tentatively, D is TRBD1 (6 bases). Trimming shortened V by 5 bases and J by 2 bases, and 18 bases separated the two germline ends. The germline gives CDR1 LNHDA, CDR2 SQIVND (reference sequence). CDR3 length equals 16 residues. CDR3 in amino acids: CASSVDSSNLNYGYTF. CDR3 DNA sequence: TGTGCCAGTAGTGTGGACAGCTCGAATTTAAACTATGGCTACACCTTC.

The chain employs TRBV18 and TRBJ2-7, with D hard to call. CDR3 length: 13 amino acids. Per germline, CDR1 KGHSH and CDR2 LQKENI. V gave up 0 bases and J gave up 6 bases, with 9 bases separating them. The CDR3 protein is CASSPPVSAEQYF. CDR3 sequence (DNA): TGTGCCAGCTCACCACCGGTATCTGCCGAGCAGTACTTC.

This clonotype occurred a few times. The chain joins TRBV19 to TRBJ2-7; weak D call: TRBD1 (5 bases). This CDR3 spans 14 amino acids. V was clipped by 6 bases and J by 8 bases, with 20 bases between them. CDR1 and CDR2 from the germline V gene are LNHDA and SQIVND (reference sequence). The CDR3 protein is CASRQAGPPEKQYF. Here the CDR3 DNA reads TGTGCCAGTAGACAGGCAGGGCCACCTGAGAAGCAGTACTTC.